The T cell receptor (beta chain) described here comes from a study of blood T cell repertoires in COVID-19. Those enrolled, adults aged roughly 18 to 95 years, came from under 25 US areas. Clinical histories supplied by participants themselves formed the basis of cohort assignment. For recovered donors of Cohort 3, there were two negative PCRs, clearance, or symptom resolution. Authors' methods: Reference gene primer amplification in the assay estimated nucleated cell counts. The method was immunoSEQ multiplex PCR; TCRdb's version includes in-frame clones alone and lacks a portion of them. From that table come the V and J calls and clone size; the DNA was used to work out D and trimming. The sample carries about 150,000 clones, approximately 90% recorded once. The CDR3 is 15 residues long. With 4 bases clipped from V and 8 bases from J, the junction kept 9 bases outside the gene matches. The germline V gene encodes CDR1 KGHSH and CDR2 LQKENI.

The receptor was derived from a man aged 50 to 59 who had recovered from COVID-19. The chain links TRBV18 to TRBJ1-4; TRBD1 matches at 8 bases. The specimen sequenced was PBMCs or T cells enriched from blood (not recorded which). CDR3 protein: CASSHPGQAGEKLFF. CDR3 bases: TGTGCCAGCTCACATCCGGGACAGGCTGGGGAAAAACTGTTTTTT.